This is a list of T cell receptor beta chains from one sample in a study of CD8+ T cells in alopecia areata. Profiled with immunoSEQ multiplex PCR; TCRdb holds only in-frame clones, not every one. Here the sample spans 250,000 to 350,000 clones, 60% being singletons. This material consisted of CD4+ T cells sorted from blood, taken at roughly week 53, from a patient treated with tofacitinib. Receptors originate from a human donor with alopecia areata. Each CDR3 is given with its conserved first and last residue. A D gene is named only where the DNA matches it firmly. Not every row has a clone size; where given, it reads once, few, many or a size class.

size	D	J	V	DNA	CDR3
.	TRBD2	TRBJ2-1	TRBV7-2	TGTGCCAGCAGCTTAGATCCAGCGGGGGGTTACAATGAGCAGTTCTTC	CASSLDPAGGYNEQFF
.	TRBD2	TRBJ2-1	TRBV5-1	TGCGCCAGCAGCCTAGACCCGGGACTAGCGGGTGGCAATGAGCAGTTCTTC	CASSLDPGLAGGNEQFF
few	.	TRBJ2-2	TRBV19	TGTGCCAGTACCCTGCAGGGGTCGACCGGGGAGCTGTTTTTT	CASTLQGSTGELFF
.	TRBD2	TRBJ2-1	TRBV29-1	TGCAGCGTTGACCGGGGGGGCCGCAATGAGCAGTTCTTC	CSVDRGGRNEQFF
.	.	TRBJ2-2	TRBV5-1	TGCGCCAGCAGCTCCCTACAGGGATCCGGGGAGCTGTTTTTT	CASSSLQGSGELFF
many	TRBD2	TRBJ2-3	TRBV10-3	TGTGCCGTATACCGGGGACTAGCCTCGACAGATACGCAGTATTTT	CAVYRGLASTDTQYF
.	.	TRBJ2-7	TRBV20-1	TGCAGTGCTAGAATCAGTCTCGAGCAGTACTTC	CSARISLEQYF
.	TRBD1	TRBJ2-5	TRBV19	TGTGCCAGTAGTACGGGGACAGGGACACAAGAGACCCAGTACTTC	CASSTGTGTQETQYF
.	.	TRBJ1-1	TRBV11-2	TGTGCCAGCAGTTACCCGGGTATGGGAGCTTTCTTT	CASSYPGMGAFF
.	.	TRBJ1-2	TRBV6-6	TGTGCCAGCCGCGCCTTGGACGGGAGCTATGGCTACACCTTC	CASRALDGSYGYTF
few	.	TRBJ1-5	TRBV19	TGTGCCAGTAGTGTAAAGTCTAGCAATCAGCCCCAGCATTTT	CASSVKSSNQPQHF
once	.	TRBJ2-4	TRBV20-1	TGCAGTGCCAACCAACAGGGCGCTAAGTACTTC	CSANQQGAKYF
once	.	TRBJ2-1	TRBV5-1	TGCGCCAGCAGCTTGGTGGTCCTAGCCTACAATGAGCAGTTCTTC	CASSLVVLAYNEQFF
.	.	TRBJ1-2	TRBV29-1	TGCAGCTACGTTGATAACGGAGGCTACACCTTC	CSYVDNGGYTF
.	TRBD1	TRBJ2-5	TRBV7-9	TGTGCCAGCAGCCAATTGACAGGGGGCCGAGAGACCCAGTACTTC	CASSQLTGGRETQYF
once	.	TRBJ1-6	TRBV27	TGTGCCAGCAAAACCCAGGGAAATTCACCCCTCCACTTT	CASKTQGNSPLHF
.	.	TRBJ2-5	TRBV29-1	TGCAGCGGCGGGGAAGAGACCCAGTACTTC	CSGGEETQYF
few	.	TRBJ2-7	TRBV5-6	TGTGCCAGCAGCAGGACAGCTGACTACGAGCAGTACTTC	CASSRTADYEQYF
few	.	TRBJ2-2	TRBV2	TGTGCCAGCAGCGTGACAAGGACCGGGGAGCTGTTTTTT	CASSVTRTGELFF
few	.	TRBJ2-6	TRBV7-2	TGTGCCAGCAGCCGACCCTCTGGGGCCAACGTCCTGACTTTC	CASSRPSGANVLTF
.	.	TRBJ1-1	TRBV10-3	TGTGCCATCACCAAGACAGAGGGTTCCCGGTTGAACACTGAAGCTTTCTTT	CAITKTEGSRLNTEAFF
.	.	TRBJ2-5	TRBV29-1	TGCAGCGTTGTACTCAGGGTTCCCCAAGAGACCCAGTACTTC	CSVVLRVPQETQYF
few	.	TRBJ2-2	TRBV5-1	TGCGCCAGCGGTACTACAGTCCCCGGGGAGCTGTTTTTT	CASGTTVPGELFF
.	.	TRBJ2-3	TRBV29-1	TGCAGCGTGGGGGGACCGGCAGATACGCAGTATTTT	CSVGGPADTQYF
.	TRBD1	TRBJ2-1	TRBV5-1	TGCGCCAGCAGCCGTCCCGGGACAGGGGGCGCGTCCAATGAGCAGTTCTTC	CASSRPGTGGASNEQFF
.	.	TRBJ1-2	TRBV25-1	TGTGCCAGCAGTGAAAGCGGACGAGCCCGGGATGGCTACACCTTC	CASSESGRARDGYTF
.	.	TRBJ2-1	TRBV15	TGTGCCACCAGCAGAGATCTTCGGGGTGGTATAGTCTTC	CATSRDLRGGIVF
.	.	TRBJ2-7	TRBV30	TGTGCCTGGAATCGGGGGGCGCTTTACGAGCAGTACTTC	CAWNRGALYEQYF
.	.	TRBJ1-2	TRBV7-9	TGTGCCATCACGCAATGGGGCCAGGGACTTGGAGGCTACACCTTC	CAITQWGQGLGGYTF
.	.	TRBJ1-2	TRBV5-6	TGTGCCAGCAGCTTGAAGGGGACGGGTGGCTACACCTTC	CASSLKGTGGYTF
.	TRBD1	TRBJ1-2	TRBV15	TGTGCCACCAGCAGGCCGGGGACAGGGGTTGGAGGCTACACCTTC	CATSRPGTGVGGYTF
.	TRBD1	TRBJ2-3	TRBV9	TGTGCCAGCAGCAAACCGGGACAGGGGATAGATACGCAGTATTTT	CASSKPGQGIDTQYF
.	.	TRBJ1-5	TRBV29-1	TGCAGCGTTTCGTTGGCGGGTAGCAGCAATCAGCCCCAGCATTTT	CSVSLAGSSNQPQHF
.	.	TRBJ1-1	TRBV29-1	TGCAGCACCCGCCGGCAGGGACTACCTGAAGCTTTCTTT	CSTRRQGLPEAFF
few	TRBD1	TRBJ2-7	TRBV5-1	TGCGCCAGCAGCTCAACCGGGACAGGGACCTACGAGCAGTACTTC	CASSSTGTGTYEQYF
.	TRBD1	TRBJ1-1	TRBV5-4	TGTGCCAGCAGCCCGGGACAGATAGACACTGAAGCTTTCTTT	CASSPGQIDTEAFF
.	.	TRBJ1-2	TRBV29-1	TGCAGCGTTGATAGTGGCCTTGGCTACACCTTC	CSVDSGLGYTF
.	.	TRBJ2-7	TRBV5-4	TGTGCCAGCAGCTCCCCCCTCTCGGCCTCATACGAGCAGTACTTC	CASSSPLSASYEQYF
.	.	TRBJ1-2	TRBV7-2	TGTGCCAGCAGCCCAGCCATTGGGGGCTCTAATGGCTACACCTTC	CASSPAIGGSNGYTF
few	.	TRBJ2-3	TRBV6-5	TGTGCCAGCAGTTACTCTCGGACAAGCACAGATACGCAGTATTTT	CASSYSRTSTDTQYF